This TCR beta chain is drawn from a study of shared clonotypes between healthy human individuals. About the study: CD4 naive cells filled three plates per donor, CD4 memory three, CD8 naive two and CD8 memory one.

Generated by immunoSEQ multiplex PCR, the TCRdb table keeps only in-frame clones and is missing some. The sample has just under 95,000 clones, approximately 70% seen once; the top ten hold 50%. Note on this clone: Its target is not known.

Each sample came from a Caucasian adult donor living in Nashville, Tennessee. General study points: Relative to their counterparts shared across all four donors, non-shared clonotypes exhibited diminished generation probabilities. In four donors, 4.5% to 5.5% of naive CD4 clonotypes appeared in common.

This CDR3 contains 13 residues. Germline loops: CDR1 SGDLS, CDR2 YYNGEE. With 4 bases removed from V and 0 bases from J, the gap between germline ends came to 8 bases. This clonotype originated in a man aged 25 to 40 in good health. The chain links TRBV9 to TRBJ2-7; D perhaps matches TRBD2 (5 bases). The source material was memory CD8+ T cells sorted from blood. This sample's subset: CD45RO+ cells pooled with CCR7-negative TemRA cells. CDR3 sequence (DNA): TGTGCCAGCAGCTCCGGAGGCTCCTACGAGCAGTACTTC. Its protein product is CASSSGGSYEQYF.